The subject of this entry is one T cell receptor beta chain. The antigen remains undetermined. The entry originates in a study of T cell responses to AZD1222 COVID-19 vaccine. General observations from the study: Donors, mostly white British, included more females; clonal diversity was possibly underestimated. Repertoires were obtained only post-peak T cell response. Epitopes outside B.1.351 and B.1.1.7 mutated regions reportedly drew nearly half of spike TCRs.

The method was immunoSEQ multiplex PCR; TCRdb's version includes in-frame clones alone and lacks a portion of them. This table has under 150,000 clones, about 92% appearing once. The specimen comprised peripheral blood, sampled on day 0 of AZD1222 vaccination. This receptor was identified in an adult in good health.

The CDR3 here is CASSPSVMGTEAFF. The CDR3 nucleotides are TGTGCCAGCAGCCCGAGCGTGATGGGCACTGAAGCTTTCTTT. The chain joins TRBV9 to TRBJ1-1, with D unresolved. The germline V and J ends were trimmed by 4 bases and 4 bases, with 14 bases remaining between them. The CDR3 is 14 residues long. Germline values: CDR1 SGDLS, CDR2 YYNGEE.